The T cell receptor beta chain described here comes from a study of cytomegalovirus exposure and HLA in healthy donors. Study results and caveats: Presence/absence analyses treated sequencing depth as roughly uniform across donors. Another analysis was done later, and it associated fewer than 20,000 TCR beta sequences with HLA alleles at 0.05 false discovery rate. An analysis done earlier found most TCR beta V segments productive about 87% or about 30% of the time.

To note about this clone: Its antigen is unknown.

V lost 6 bases and J lost 4; bases outside the gene matches: 16. From germline, CDR1 is MDHEN and CDR2 SYDVKM. This CDR3 has 17 amino acids. Amplification used 60 Vbeta primers and 13 Jbeta primers. Generated by immunoSEQ multiplex PCR, the TCRdb table keeps only in-frame clones and is missing some. The sample gives about 88,000 clones, about 87% of which show up once; around 2.3% is in the top ten. The clonotype originates from a man aged 18 to 35 in good health and CMV-seronegative. The chain carries TRBV28 and TRBJ2-7; 9 bases align to TRBD1. Sequencing was done on a sample of PBMCs. For the CDR3, the DNA is TGTGCCAGCAGCACATCTAATCCGGGACAGGGATTTTACGAGCAGTACTTC. The encoded protein is CASSTSNPGQGFYEQYF.